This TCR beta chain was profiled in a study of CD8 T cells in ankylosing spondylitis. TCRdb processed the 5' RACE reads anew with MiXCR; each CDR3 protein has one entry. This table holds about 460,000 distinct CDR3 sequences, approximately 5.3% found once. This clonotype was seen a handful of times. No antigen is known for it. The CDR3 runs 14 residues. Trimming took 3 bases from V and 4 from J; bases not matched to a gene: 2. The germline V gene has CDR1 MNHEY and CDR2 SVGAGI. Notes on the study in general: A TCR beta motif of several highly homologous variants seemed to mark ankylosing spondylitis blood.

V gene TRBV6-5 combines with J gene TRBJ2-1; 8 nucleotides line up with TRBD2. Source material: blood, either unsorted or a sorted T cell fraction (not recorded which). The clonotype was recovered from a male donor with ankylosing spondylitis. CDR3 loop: CASSYREGYNEQFF. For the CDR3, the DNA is TGTGCCAGCAGTTATCGGGAGGGGTACAATGAGCAGTTCTTC.